This TCR beta chain was found in a study of technical replicates of blood from a handful of donors. The data were produced by immunoSEQ multiplex PCR, yet TCRdb's version contains in-frame clones alone and is incomplete. The sample holds around 84,000 clones, around 97% seen once. Germline values: CDR1 SGHRS, CDR2 YFSETQ. Trimming took 4 bases from V and 2 from J, leaving 4 bases between them. CDR3 size: 13 residues. The receptor's source is a human donor in good health. V and J are TRBV5-1 and TRBJ2-6; D gene unclear. The sequenced sample consisted of T cells isolated from PBMCs. The CDR3 region is CASSQTGANVLTF. The CDR3 DNA sequence: TGCGCCAGCAGCCAAACTGGGGCCAACGTCCTGACTTTC. The full variable domain, with the rest looked up from reference TRBV5-1 and TRBJ2-6, is KAGVTQTPRYLIKTRGQQVTLSCSPISGHRSVSWYQQTPGQGLQFLFEYFSETQRNKGNFPGRFSGRQFSNSRSEMNVSTLELGDSALYLCASSQTGANVLTFGAGSRLTVL.